This TCR beta chain comes out of a study of technical replicates of blood from a few donors. Sequencing used immunoSEQ multiplex PCR; TCRdb keeps in-frame clones, though not all of them. This sample has roughly 70,000 clones, with about 89% found just once. Per germline, CDR1 SGHRS and CDR2 YFSETQ. The CDR3 totals 16 residues. Trimming stripped 0 bases from V and 7 bases from J, with 16 bases between. This rearrangement joins TRBV5-1 to TRBJ1-4, with TRBD1 as a possible D gene (6 bases). This TCR was recovered from a human donor in good health. Some clones in this sample may be carry-over from other donors' samples. The sample comprised PBMCs. The CDR3 protein is CASSLAWDTSGEKLFF. For the CDR3, the DNA is TGCGCCAGCAGCTTGGCTTGGGACACAAGCGGTGAAAAACTGTTTTTT.